One and the same sample provided the 5 T cell receptor beta chains below, sequenced in a study of T cells in Graves' hyperthyroidism and ophthalmopathy. Amplified regions were TCR beta CDR3 sequences from RNA transcripts. With the HTBI primer set, the TCR CDR3 went through a first round of RT-PCR. TCRdb passed the multiplex PCR reads through MiXCR, listing each CDR3 protein once. The sample has more than 350,000 distinct CDR3 sequences, 14% to 15% seen once; the top ten hold 32%. The sample consisted of blood. The receptors stem from a woman in her twenties or thirties with Graves' hyperthyroidism.

V usage is TRBV25-1 and J usage is TRBJ1-4, with D perhaps TRBD1 (6 bases). This CDR3 region has 16 residues. The V and J ends lost 4 bases and 7 bases respectively, with 19 bases between them. The germline gives CDR1 MGHDK, CDR2 SYGVNS. The CDR3 is CASSVKGAGAGEKLFF. In DNA, the CDR3 is TGTGCCAGCAGTGTAAAGGGTGCAGGGGCGGGTGAAAAACTGTTTTTT.

This clonotype has a count of ten or more. The rearrangement links TRBV27 to TRBJ2-3, with TRBD2 matching 8 bases. CDR3 length equals 15 residues. The germline gives CDR1 MNHEY, CDR2 SMNVEV (reference sequence). V trimming: 1 base; J trimming: 2 bases; junction bases outside the gene matches: 2. The CDR3 reads CASSLLREDTDTQYF. The DNA of the CDR3 is TGTGCCAGCAGTTTATTGCGGGAGGACACAGATACGCAGTATTTT.

Notes on this clonotype: A read error is possible here, since a much larger clone lies one base away. The chain is built from TRBV20-1 and TRBJ2-3, with D possibly TRBD2 on 6 matching bases. The CDR3 spans 12 residues. The germline gives CDR1 DFQATT, CDR2 SNEGSKA (reference sequence). V lost 1 base and J lost 7, with 9 bases in between. The CDR3 loop is CSARAGVYTQYF. CDR3 nucleotide sequence: TGCAGTGCTAGAGCGGGAGTTTATACGCAGTATTTT.

The table lists this clonotype with many counts. The V call is TRBV27, the J call TRBJ1-5, with D perhaps matching TRBD1 (5 bases). V gave up 7 bases and J gave up 0 bases, with 13 bases separating them. Germline V CDR1 and CDR2: MNHEY, SMNVEV (reference sequence). The CDR3 runs 15 residues. CDR3 in DNA: TGTGCCAGCAATCCACGGGGGAATAGCAATCAGCCCCAGCATTTT. This gives the protein CASNPRGNSNQPQHF.

In this sample, this clonotype turned up many times. The chain has TRBV7-2 and TRBJ2-3; 10 nucleotides match TRBD2. Germline lookup yields CDR1 SGHTA and CDR2 FQGNSA. Losses at the gene ends were 5 bases for V and 0 bases for J; bases not matched to a gene: 20. This CDR3 is 21 amino acids long. CDR3 sequence (DNA): TGTGCCAGCAGCCGGAAACGTTCTGCAGCGGGAGGGCCAAGAAGCACAGATACGCAGTATTTT. Translated: CASSRKRSAAGGPRSTDTQYF.